These 12 T cell receptor beta chains were all obtained from the same sample, sequenced in a study of T cells in Graves' hyperthyroidism and ophthalmopathy. Researchers took RNA transcripts and amplified the TCR beta CDR3 regions from them. The TCR CDR3 was amplified in a first-round RT-PCR using the HTBI primer set. A single record per CDR3 protein comes from TCRdb applying MiXCR to the multiplex PCR reads. This table holds about 660,000 distinct CDR3 sequences, 40% to 55% found once. Sequencing was performed on peripheral blood or thyroid tissue (not recorded which). The receptors originated from an adult man with Graves' disease, either hyperthyroidism or ophthalmopathy (not recorded which).

The chain has TRBV7-8 and TRBJ1-4; 9 bases fit TRBD1. This CDR3 is built from 17 residues. Germline trimming cut 1 base from V and 6 bases from J; bases unmatched to any gene: 9. Germline V gene data show CDR1 as SGHVS and CDR2 as FQNEAQ. The CDR3 is CASSLGDWTGAHEKLFF. The CDR3, as DNA: TGTGCCAGCAGCTTAGGCGATTGGACAGGGGCACATGAAAAACTGTTTTTT.

In this sample, this clonotype turned up a few times. The chain recombines TRBV7-2 with TRBJ1-4; D remains ambiguous. V lost 5 bases and J 8 bases, leaving 24 bases between the germline ends. The V gene's germline CDR1 is SGHTA and CDR2 FQGNSA. The CDR3 has 17 amino acids. CDR3 bases: TGTGCCAGCAGCCTTTGGAGGGTAACTCTTCAAGAGGAAAAACTGTTTTTT. Protein product: CASSLWRVTLQEEKLFF.

A few counts support this clonotype. This sequence joins TRBV2 and TRBJ2-7, with a possible D match to TRBD2 (5 bases). V was shortened by 2 bases and J by 2 bases, with 13 bases between the two germline ends. CDR3 length: 15 residues. Germline assignment: CDR1 SNHLY and CDR2 FYNNEI. CDR3 sequence reads: CASSETLAVTYEQYF. The CDR3 DNA sequence: TGTGCCAGCAGTGAAACGCTAGCCGTCACCTACGAGCAGTACTTC.

As regards this clonotype: A much larger clone sits a single nucleotide away, making a read error possible. This sequence joins TRBV10-3 and TRBJ2-7, with 8 nucleotides matching TRBD1. Losses at the gene ends were 5 bases for V and 3 bases for J; bases not matched to a gene: 6. Germline lookup yields CDR1 ENHRY and CDR2 SYGVKD. This CDR3 comprises 14 residues. In DNA, the CDR3 is TGTGCCATCAGTCTCGGACAGGGCCACTACGAGCAGTACTTC. This translates into CAISLGQGHYEQYF.

In DNA form, the CDR3 reads TGTGCCAGCAGAAAAGCAGGAAGCAATCAGCCCCAGCATTTT. Residues: CASRKAGSNQPQHF. The chain combines TRBV2 with TRBJ1-5, with unresolved D. CDR1 and CDR2 (germline): SNHLY, FYNNEI. V was trimmed by 6 bases and J by 1 base, leaving 10 bases between them. The CDR3 totals 14 residues.

The chain carries TRBV10-3 and TRBJ2-7; 14 nucleotides agree with TRBD2. Trimming at V came to 9 bases and at J to 4 bases, leaving 8 bases not matched to a gene. The CDR3 covers 15 residues. The V gene's germline CDR1 is ENHRY and CDR2 SYGVKD. DNA for the CDR3: TGTGCCATAGATTCGGGACTAGCGGGGGTGTACGAGCAGTACTTC. It yields the protein CAIDSGLAGVYEQYF.

Only a few counts were recorded for this clonotype. It may be a read error: a sequence one base away is much more abundant. The V gene is TRBV20-1, the J gene TRBJ2-5; D is ambiguous. Germline V gene lookup returns CDR1 DFQATT and CDR2 SNEGSKA (reference sequence). The CDR3 length is 12 residues. Here the CDR3 reads CSARRLQGTQYF. DNA of the CDR3: TGCAGTGCTAGACGACTTCAAGGGACCCAGTACTTC.

To note about this clonotype: Compared with germline, one end of the junction differs, possibly owing to a read error. The chain recombines TRBV5-1 with TRBJ1-1; 9 nucleotides line up with TRBD1. The CDR3 runs 15 residues. Germline CDR1 and CDR2: SGHRS and YFSETQ. In DNA form, the CDR3 reads TGTGCCAGCAGCTCGACCGGGACAGGGTTCACTGAAGCTTTCTTT. Translating it yields CASSSTGTGFTEAFF.

This clonotype appeared many times. The rearrangement joins TRBV24-1 to TRBJ1-5, with 7 bases matching TRBD1. Germline assignment: CDR1 KGHDR and CDR2 SFDVKD. The CDR3 is made up of 16 amino acids. After removal of 4 bases from V and 0 bases from J, the junction contained 5 bases not matched to a gene. This chain's CDR3 is CATSDTGTDSNQPQHF. In DNA form, the CDR3 reads TGTGCCACCAGTGACACCGGGACAGATAGCAATCAGCCCCAGCATTTT.

About this clonotype itself: Its ends do not fully match the called genes, so a read error is possible. The V gene is TRBV15, the J gene TRBJ1-5; the D is unclear. Germline CDR1 LNHNV, CDR2 YYDKDF (reference sequence). The CDR3 runs 12 residues. The CDR3, as DNA: TGTGCCACCAGCAGTGATGGCGGGTCCCAACATTTT. It is translated as CATSSDGGSQHF.

The chain joins TRBV7-2 to TRBJ1-6, with a possible D match to TRBD1 (5 bases). The CDR3 extends over 15 amino acids. Germline CDR1 reads SGHTA; CDR2 reads FQGNSA. V was clipped by 5 bases and J by 10 bases, with 18 bases between them. The DNA for the CDR3 is TGTGCCAGCAGCCTCGGCGGGGGGGTTGGGTCACCCCTCCACTTT. Residues: CASSLGGGVGSPLHF.

This clonotype has more than one count but fewer than ten. The chain uses TRBV10-3 and TRBJ1-5; D gene unclear. Per the germline V gene, CDR1 is ENHRY and CDR2 is SYGVKD. CDR3 length equals 13 residues. V was pared by 1 base and J by 7 bases, with 8 bases between. CDR3: CAISEFTNQPQHF. DNA of the CDR3: TGTGCCATCAGTGAGTTTACAAACCAGCCCCAGCATTTT.